Below are 24 T cell receptor beta chains sequenced from a single sample in a study of response to subunit inactivated influenza vaccine. TCRdb called the RT-PCR reads again in MiXCR, with one record for every CDR3 protein. The sample lists roughly 500,000 distinct CDR3 sequences, 16% seen once, with 2.5% to 3.5% in the top ten. The sample here was CD4+ T cells sorted from PBMCs, taken around 25 months after vaccination. These receptors were obtained from a man aged 50-75 years who received an inactivated influenza vaccine.

This clonotype was detected a few times. The chain recombines TRBV12-3 or TRBV12-4 with TRBJ1-4, with D maybe TRBD1 (6 bases). The CDR3 length is 14 residues. Trimming cost V 3 bases and J 6 bases, with 11 bases left between them. The CDR3 reads CASSLGAWDEKLFF. CDR3 bases: TGTGCCAGCAGTTTGGGGGCTTGGGATGAAAAACTGTTTTTT.

This clonotype was seen at least ten times. This chain joins TRBV2 and TRBJ1-6; the match to TRBD1 covers 8 bases. The V gene's germline CDR1 is SNHLY and CDR2 FYNNEI. The junction had 6 bases not matched to a gene; V was cut back by 7 bases and J by 7 bases. The CDR3 runs 14 residues. Written as DNA, the CDR3 is TGTGCCAGCAAGCTGGACAGGGCCAATTCACCCCTCCACTTT. Its protein product is CASKLDRANSPLHF.

The CDR3 nucleotides read TGCGCCAGCAGCCAAACCCGGCAGGGAAACATTCAGTACTTC. Translating gives CASSQTRQGNIQYF. The rearrangement joins TRBV4-1 to TRBJ2-4; D might be TRBD1 (5 bases). CDR3 length: 14 residues. Trimming shortened V by 2 bases and J by 6 bases, and 11 bases separated the two germline ends. The V gene's germline CDR1 is MGHRA and CDR2 YSYEKL.

CDR3 sequence reads: CASSQDKSSWDNEQFF. CDR3 nucleotide sequence: TGTGCCAGCAGCCAAGATAAGAGTAGCTGGGACAATGAGCAGTTCTTC. The chain links TRBV4-2 to TRBJ2-1, with D unclear. Germline-derived CDR1 and CDR2 are LGHNA and YNFKEQ. The CDR3 loop spans 16 amino acids. V shed 0 bases and J shed 5 bases, with 14 bases lying between them.

The rearrangement links TRBV18 to TRBJ2-5; D is ambiguous. V was cut by 2 bases and J by 0 bases, with 16 bases left in between. The germline V gene has CDR1 KGHSH and CDR2 LQKENI. CDR3 length: 17 amino acids. The CDR3 here is CASSPFSSMKDQETQYF. The DNA for the CDR3 is TGTGCCAGCTCACCATTCTCGAGCATGAAGGACCAAGAGACCCAGTACTTC.

This clonotype was observed many times. A much larger clone lies one base from this, so it may be a read error. The chain combines TRBV12-3 or TRBV12-4 with TRBJ2-6; the D is unclear. This CDR3 has 14 amino acids. The germline V and J ends were trimmed by 3 bases and 0 bases, with 3 bases remaining between them. The CDR3 DNA reads TGTGCCAGCAGTTTCAGCTCTGGGGCCAACGTCCTGACTTTC. This translates into CASSFSSGANVLTF.

V is TRBV7-9 and J is TRBJ2-1; a weak D match, TRBD2 (5 bases). The V gene lost 5 bases and the J gene lost 12 bases, with 17 bases spanning the gap. The V gene's germline CDR1 is SEHNR and CDR2 FQNEAQ (reference sequence). The CDR3 runs 13 residues. CDR3 residues: CASSPDGGGGQFF. The CDR3 DNA is TGTGCCAGCAGCCCCGACGGTGGAGGAGGGCAGTTCTTC.

The gene calls are TRBV5-4 and TRBJ2-5, with D perhaps matching TRBD2 (6 bases). The CDR3 loop spans 16 amino acids. Germline lookup yields CDR1 SGHNT and CDR2 YYREEE (reference sequence). The ends were cut back, 4 bases at V and 1 base at J, with 17 bases in the middle. This CDR3 reads CASSAAPTSIQETQYF. The CDR3 region has the DNA TGTGCCAGCAGCGCAGCGCCAACTAGCATCCAAGAGACCCAGTACTTC.

This clonotype showed up just a few times. The chain couples TRBV7-2 to TRBJ2-5, with D uncertain. Germline V CDR1 and CDR2: SGHTA, FQGNSA. This CDR3 has 12 residues. V lost 1 base, J lost 10 bases, and 10 bases lay in between. The CDR3 region is CASSLVTSVQYF. The CDR3 bases are TGTGCCAGCAGCTTAGTCACTTCGGTCCAGTACTTC.

This clonotype has at least ten counts. The CDR3 region has the DNA TGTGCCACCAACCCGGGACTAGCGGAGCCAAGAACCTACGAGCAGTACTTC. Translation: CATNPGLAEPRTYEQYF. The V gene is TRBV28, the J gene TRBJ2-7, with 11 bases matching TRBD2. Germline trimming cut 10 bases from V and 2 bases from J; bases unmatched to any gene: 16. Germline V gene lookup returns CDR1 MDHEN and CDR2 SYDVKM. This CDR3 is built from 17 residues. The full variable domain, with the rest looked up from reference TRBV28 and TRBJ2-7, is DVKVTQSSRYLVKRTGEKVFLECVQDMDHENMFWYRQDPGLGLRLIYFSYDVKMKEKGDIPEGYSVSREKKERFSLILESASTNQTSMYLCATNPGLAEPRTYEQYFGPGTRLTVT.

This clonotype was seen a handful of times. The chain's CDR3 is CASSLITTNTGELFF. The CDR3 DNA follows: TGCGCCAGCAGCTTGATAACTACTAACACCGGGGAGCTGTTTTTT. The gene calls are TRBV5-1 and TRBJ2-2; D gene ambiguous. Germline V lookup: CDR1 SGHRS, CDR2 YFSETQ. Trimming shortened V by 1 base and J by 2 bases, and 9 bases separated the two germline ends. This CDR3 has 15 amino acids.

The DNA of the CDR3 is TGCAGTGCTAGATCCCCCCGTTTGAGCTACACCTTC. It encodes CSARSPRLSYTF. The genes are TRBV20-1 and TRBJ1-2; no clear D. V was shortened by 2 bases and J by 9 bases, with 13 bases between the two germline ends. The CDR3 extends over 12 amino acids. Germline CDR1 and CDR2: DFQATT and SNEGSKA (reference sequence).

At least ten counts were recorded for this clonotype. The chain has TRBV7-2 and TRBJ2-1, with TRBD2 identical over 9 bases. Germline values: CDR1 SGHTA, CDR2 FQGNSA. V shed 5 bases and J 9 bases; nucleotides not matched to a gene: 5. The CDR3 length is 13 residues. For the CDR3, the DNA is TGTGCCAGCAGCCTCGGACTAGCGACTGAGCAGTTCTTC. Translating gives CASSLGLATEQFF. Drawing the rest from reference TRBV7-2 and TRBJ2-1, the complete variable domain is GAGVSQSPSNKVTEKGKDVELRCDPISGHTALYWYRQSLGQGLEFLIYFQGNSAPDKSGLPSDRFSAERTGGSVSTLTIQRTQQEDSAVYLCASSLGLATEQFFGPGTRLTVL.

J is TRBJ2-1 and V is TRBV24-1, with D perhaps matching TRBD1 or TRBD2 (5 bases each). V was clipped by 1 base and J by 5 bases, with 17 bases between them. Germline CDR1 KGHDR, CDR2 SFDVKD. The CDR3 covers 17 residues. The CDR3 DNA follows: TGTGCCACCAGTGATTTTCTCAGGGACGAGGGTCACAATGAGCAGTTCTTC. It encodes CATSDFLRDEGHNEQFF.

Of note for this clonotype: At one end the junction does not follow the germline gene, possibly because of a read error. V usage is TRBV7-8 and J usage is TRBJ2-7, with D uncertain. The length of the CDR3 is 12 residues. Per germline, CDR1 SGHVS and CDR2 FQNEAQ. The CDR3 sequence: CASSFRSSEQYF. As DNA, the CDR3 is TGTGCCAGCAGCTTTAGGTCCTCCGAGCAGTACTTC.

The chain has TRBV6-1 and TRBJ1-2; D is undetermined. Germline-derived CDR1 and CDR2 are MNHNS and SASEGT. Trimming removed 6 bases from V and 2 bases from J, with 13 bases in between. This CDR3 is 14 amino acids long. For the CDR3, the DNA is TGTGCCAGCAGCCTTACAAGAGCGAACTATGGCTACACCTTC. This translates into CASSLTRANYGYTF.

This clonotype turned up a few times. This chain connects TRBV18 to TRBJ2-1, with D perhaps TRBD1 or TRBD2 (6 bases each). Germline loops: CDR1 KGHSH, CDR2 LQKENI. The CDR3 length is 12 residues. Trimming stripped 2 bases from V and 9 bases from J, with 8 bases between. CDR3 region: CASSPEGGEQFF. CDR3 nucleotides: TGTGCCAGCTCACCAGAGGGGGGTGAGCAGTTCTTC. The variable domain in full, completed from reference TRBV18 and TRBJ2-1, reads NAGVMQNPRHLVRRRGQEARLRCSPMKGHSHVYWYRQLPEEGLKFMVYLQKENIIDESGMPKERFSAEFPKEGPSILRIQQVVRGDSAAYFCASSPEGGEQFFGPGTRLTVL.

In this sample, this clonotype turned up a few times. CDR3 protein: CASSSLRTDTQYF. CDR3 sequence (DNA): TGTGCCAGCAGTTCTTTGCGCACAGATACGCAGTATTTT. This rearrangement joins TRBV6-2 or TRBV6-3 to TRBJ2-3; no clear D gene. Trimming pared 4 bases from V and 1 base from J, leaving 6 bases between. The CDR3 runs 13 residues. The V gene's germline CDR1 is MNHEY and CDR2 SVGEGT.

The chain couples TRBV6-2 or TRBV6-3 to TRBJ2-3; no reliable D call. This CDR3 has 14 amino acids. Trimming removed 6 bases at V and 0 bases at J, with 10 bases between. CDR1 and CDR2 from the germline V gene are MNHEY and SVGEGT. The CDR3 loop is CASRPPHSTDTQYF. CDR3 DNA sequence: TGTGCCAGCAGACCTCCTCACAGCACAGATACGCAGTATTTT.

The chain carries TRBV6-1 and TRBJ2-1, with 8 bases lining up with TRBD2. V was pared by 5 bases and J by 7 bases, with 7 bases of the junction left unmatched. In germline, CDR1 is MNHNS, CDR2 SASEGT. The CDR3 has 14 residues. This chain's CDR3 is CASSSTSGGNEQFF. The CDR3, as DNA: TGTGCCAGCAGTAGTACTAGCGGCGGGAATGAGCAGTTCTTC.

This clonotype has at least ten counts. The gene calls are TRBV5-1 and TRBJ2-1; TRBD1 agrees at 7 bases. The CDR3 loop spans 14 amino acids. The V and J ends lost 0 bases and 16 bases, in that order; junction bases with no gene match: 13. Per the germline V gene, CDR1 is SGHRS and CDR2 is YFSETQ. The CDR3 nucleotides read TGCGCCAGCAGCTTGGATAGTCTGGGACAGAGGAAATTCTTC. This gives the protein CASSLDSLGQRKFF.

This clonotype was recorded a few times. The V call is TRBV7-3, the J call TRBJ2-7; no definite D call. This CDR3 comprises 13 residues. The ends were cut back, 5 bases at V and 0 bases at J, with 8 bases in the middle. Germline CDR1 SGHTA, CDR2 FQGTGA. The CDR3 DNA sequence: TGTGCCAGCAGCGTTAAACACTCCTACGAGCAGTACTTC. Protein product: CASSVKHSYEQYF.

In its sample, this clonotype was seen a few times. The genes are TRBV20-1 and TRBJ2-5, with unresolved D. Trimming cost V 5 bases and J 9 bases, with 13 bases left between them. The CDR3 is 11 amino acids. Germline assignment: CDR1 DFQATT and CDR2 SNEGSKA (reference sequence). The DNA of the CDR3 is TGCAGTGCTGGACCCTCGAAAGCCCAGTACTTC. It encodes CSAGPSKAQYF.

This clonotype was found a few times. The chain uses TRBV7-8 and TRBJ1-5; D gene ambiguous. V lost 5 bases and J 0 bases, leaving 17 bases between the germline ends. The germline V gene has CDR1 SGHVS and CDR2 FQNEAQ. The CDR3 extends over 17 amino acids. The CDR3 bases are TGTGCCAGCAGCCGAAGCCGAACAGAGTATAGCAATCAGCCCCAGCATTTT. Its protein is CASSRSRTEYSNQPQHF.